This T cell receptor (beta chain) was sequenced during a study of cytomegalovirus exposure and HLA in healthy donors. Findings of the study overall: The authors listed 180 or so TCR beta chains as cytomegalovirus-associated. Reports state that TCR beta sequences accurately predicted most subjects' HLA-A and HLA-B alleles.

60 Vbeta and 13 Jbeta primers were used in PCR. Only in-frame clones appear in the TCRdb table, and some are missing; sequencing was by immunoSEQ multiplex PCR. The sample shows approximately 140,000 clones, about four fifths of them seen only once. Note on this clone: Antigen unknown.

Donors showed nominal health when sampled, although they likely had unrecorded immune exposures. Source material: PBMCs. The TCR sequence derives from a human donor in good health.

The DNA for the CDR3 is TGTGCCAGCAGCTTAGCCGGGGGGGGCCCCTACGAGCAGTACTTC. Amino acid sequence: CASSLAGGGPYEQYF. V gene TRBV7-2 combines with J gene TRBJ2-7; TRBD2 matches 8 bases. Looked up from germline, CDR1 is SGHTA and CDR2 is FQGNSA. This CDR3 region has 15 residues. Trimming at V came to 0 bases and at J to 2 bases, leaving 3 bases not matched to a gene.